This T cell receptor (beta chain) comes out of a study of cytomegalovirus exposure and HLA in healthy donors. Trimming pared 0 bases from V and 5 bases from J, leaving 7 bases between. Germline V gives CDR1 SGHNT, CDR2 YENEEA. The CDR3 length is 13 residues. This clone turned up a few times. Primers included in the PCR were 60 Vbeta and 13 Jbeta primers. Clones were sequenced by immunoSEQ multiplex PCR, and TCRdb holds only the in-frame ones, with some missing. The sample has under 200,000 clones; approximately 82% are singletons. This receptor was identified in a young woman in good health and CMV-seronegative. Sequencing was done on a sample of PBMCs. This rearrangement joins TRBV11-3 to TRBJ1-1; D remains unclear. The CDR3 DNA is TGTGCCAGCAGCTTAGAGTCTGTTACTGAAGCTTTCTTT. It specifies CASSLESVTEAFF.